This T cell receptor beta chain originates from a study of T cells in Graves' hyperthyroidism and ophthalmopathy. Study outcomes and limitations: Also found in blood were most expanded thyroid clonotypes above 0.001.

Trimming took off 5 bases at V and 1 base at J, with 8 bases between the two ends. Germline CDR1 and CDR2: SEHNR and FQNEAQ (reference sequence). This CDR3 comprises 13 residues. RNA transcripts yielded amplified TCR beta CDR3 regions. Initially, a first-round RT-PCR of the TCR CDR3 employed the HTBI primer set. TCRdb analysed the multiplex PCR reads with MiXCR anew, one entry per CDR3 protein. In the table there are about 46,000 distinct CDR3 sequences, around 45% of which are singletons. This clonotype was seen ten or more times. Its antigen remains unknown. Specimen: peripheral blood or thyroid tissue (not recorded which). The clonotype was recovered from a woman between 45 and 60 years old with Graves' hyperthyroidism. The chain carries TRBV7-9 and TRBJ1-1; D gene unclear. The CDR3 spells CASSDQANTEAFF. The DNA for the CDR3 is TGTGCCAGCAGCGATCAGGCGAACACTGAAGCTTTCTTT.